Listed here are 30 T cell receptor beta chains from one sample, sequenced in a study of shared clonotypes between healthy human individuals. Some clones are missing from TCRdb's copy, which holds only in-frame ones; the method was immunoSEQ multiplex PCR. The data hold over a million clones, with roughly 70% observed a single time. Sequences were obtained from memory CD4+ T cells sorted from blood. Documented subset: CD45RA-negative fraction. All receptors derive from a man between 18 and 29 years old in good health.

On this clone itself: Different DNA sequences within this sample yield the same CDR3. The chain joins TRBV7-2 to TRBJ2-3; D might be TRBD1 (5 bases). The CDR3 contains 15 residues. Trimming removed 0 bases at V and 0 bases at J, with 7 bases between. Germline V gives CDR1 SGHTA, CDR2 FQGNSA. The CDR3 nucleotides read TGTGCCAGCAGCTTAGCCCCAGGGAGCACAGATACGCAGTATTTT. Translated: CASSLAPGSTDTQYF.

This chain joins TRBV19 and TRBJ2-3, with unresolved D. In germline, CDR1 is LNHDA, CDR2 SQIVND (reference sequence). The CDR3 covers 13 residues. The V end lost 6 bases, the J end lost 0 bases, and 7 bases lay between the germline ends. CDR3 sequence reads: CASRTLSTDTQYF. The CDR3 nucleotides read TGTGCCAGTAGAACACTAAGCACAGATACGCAGTATTTT.

The chain recombines TRBV5-4 with TRBJ2-7; TRBD2 is a possible D gene (6 bases). Trimming took off 1 base at V and 7 bases at J, with 9 bases between the two ends. Germline lookup yields CDR1 SGHNT and CDR2 YYREEE (reference sequence). This CDR3 is 12 amino acids long. In nucleotides, the CDR3 is TGTGCCAGCAGCTTGTGGGGGAGGGAGCAGTACTTC. It yields the protein CASSLWGREQYF.

The rearrangement uses TRBV5-4 and TRBJ2-3; 8 bases agree with TRBD2. After removal of 4 bases from V and 4 bases from J, the junction contained 8 bases not matched to a gene. The germline CDR1 and CDR2 sequences are SGHNT and YYREEE (reference sequence). The CDR3 contains 15 residues. This CDR3 reads CASSPSTGGPDTQYF. The DNA for the CDR3 is TGTGCCAGCAGCCCTAGTACGGGGGGGCCAGATACGCAGTATTTT.

In this sample, this clone turned up once. CDR3 protein: CACMTGNTIYF. The CDR3 bases are TGTGCCTGTATGACGGGAAACACCATATATTTT. The chain joins TRBV30 to TRBJ1-3; no definite D call. The germline V and J ends were trimmed by 6 bases and 4 bases, with 7 bases remaining between them. There are 11 residues in the CDR3. Per germline, CDR1 GTSNPN and CDR2 SVGIG (reference sequence). Looking up the rest from reference TRBV30 and TRBJ1-3 gives the full variable domain: SQTIHQWPATLVQPVGSPLSLECTVEGTSNPNLYWYRQAAGRGLQLLFYSVGIGQISSEVPQNLSASRPQDRQFILSSKKLLLSDSGFYLCACMTGNTIYFGEGSWLTVV.

In regard to this clone: A far larger clone is off by one base, so a read error is likely. This sample also contains other DNA sequences that code for the same CDR3. This chain joins TRBV11-2 and TRBJ2-2; D remains unclear. V was shortened by 5 bases and J by 3 bases, with 4 bases between the two germline ends. The CDR3 spans 12 residues. Germline CDR1 SGHAT, CDR2 FQNNGV. CDR3 sequence: CASSPDTGELFF. CDR3 bases: TGTGCCAGCAGCCCCGACACCGGGGAGCTGTTTTTT.

The rearrangement links TRBV27 to TRBJ2-3, with 11 nucleotides matching TRBD2. The length of the CDR3 is 15 residues. Germline V lookup: CDR1 MNHEY, CDR2 SMNVEV (reference sequence). Losses at the gene ends were 5 bases for V and 4 bases for J; bases not matched to a gene: 5. CDR3 residues: CASSPLAGGADTQYF. For the CDR3, the DNA is TGTGCCAGCAGTCCCTTAGCGGGAGGGGCAGATACGCAGTATTTT.

About this clone: A read error is possible here, since a much larger clone lies one base away. The same CDR3 is also encoded by other DNA sequences in this sample. The chain has TRBV18 and TRBJ1-4; D is uncertain. Germline CDR1 and CDR2: KGHSH and LQKENI. Trimming left V 0 bases short and J 5 bases short, with 4 bases between. The CDR3 contains 13 residues. This chain's CDR3 is CASSPPGNEKLFF. Here the CDR3 DNA reads TGTGCCAGCTCACCACCAGGGAATGAAAAACTGTTTTTT.

This clone was counted between two and nine times. The sample holds other DNA sequences that translate to the same CDR3. The chain couples TRBV7-2 to TRBJ2-1; TRBD1 might be the D (6 bases). V lost 4 bases and J 4 bases, leaving 11 bases between the germline ends. The germline gives CDR1 SGHTA, CDR2 FQGNSA. The CDR3 runs 14 residues. The CDR3 protein is CASSSGQSYNEQFF. The CDR3 nucleotides are TGTGCCAGCAGCTCTGGACAGTCGTACAATGAGCAGTTCTTC.

The V and J genes are TRBV2 and TRBJ2-7; the match to TRBD1 covers 7 bases. CDR1 is SNHLY and CDR2 is FYNNEI in the germline V gene. J was trimmed by 5 bases and V by 3 bases; bases with no gene match: 7. This CDR3 has 14 residues. The CDR3 DNA reads TGTGCCAGCAGTGATTTAGGGGGCGCCGACGAGCAGTACTTC. Translating it yields CASSDLGGADEQYF. Full variable domain (remainder filled in from reference TRBV2 and TRBJ2-7): EPEVTQTPSHQVTQMGQEVILRCVPISNHLYFYWYRQILGQKVEFLVSFYNNEISEKSEIFDDQFSVERPDGSNFTLKIRSTKLEDSAMYFCASSDLGGADEQYFGPGTRLTVT.

In its sample, this clone was seen once. The V gene is TRBV7-3, the J gene TRBJ2-2; D is unresolved. V was clipped by 5 bases and J by 2 bases, with 21 bases between them. This CDR3 contains 18 residues. From germline, CDR1 is SGHTA and CDR2 FQGTGA. CDR3 bases: TGTGCCAGCAGCCTCCGGCCCCCCGGGCTAACTAACACCGGGGAGCTGTTTTTT. It yields the protein CASSLRPPGLTNTGELFF. The whole variable domain, remainder taken from reference TRBV7-3 and TRBJ2-2, is GAGVSQTPSNKVTEKGKYVELRCDPISGHTALYWYRQSLGQGPEFLIYFQGTGAADDSGLPNDRFFAVRPEGSVSTLKIQRTERGDSAVYLCASSLRPPGLTNTGELFFGEGSRLTVL.

The chain carries TRBV6-5 and TRBJ1-2, with D maybe TRBD1 (5 bases). CDR1 is MNHEY and CDR2 is SVGAGI in the germline V gene. V was clipped by 0 bases and J by 1 base, with 12 bases between them. CDR3 length: 16 amino acids. Here the CDR3 reads CASSYSITGRNYGYTF. The DNA for the CDR3 is TGTGCCAGCAGTTACTCAATAACGGGACGTAACTATGGCTACACCTTC.

Details on this clone: Other DNA sequences in this sample translate to the same CDR3. This rearrangement joins TRBV10-2 to TRBJ2-7, with unresolved D. Trimming pared 0 bases from V and 3 bases from J, leaving 6 bases between. The germline CDR1 and CDR2 sequences are WSHSY and SAAADI. The length of the CDR3 is 13 residues. The CDR3 DNA is TGCGCCAGCAGTGAGTCAAGGAGCTACGAGCAGTACTTC. This translates into CASSESRSYEQYF.

Notes on this clone: This may come from a read error, since a much larger clone is one base off. This CDR3 is also generated by other DNA sequences in the sample. This sequence joins TRBV2 and TRBJ2-1; TRBD2 agrees at 7 bases. The CDR3 sequence is 15 residues long. The germline V gene has CDR1 SNHLY and CDR2 FYNNEI. V lost 2 bases to trimming and J lost 5 bases; unmatched junction nucleotides: 6. CDR3 coding DNA: TGTGCCAGCAGTGAACGGACTAGTGGAGACAATGAGCAGTTCTTC. Translated, it gives CASSERTSGDNEQFF.

The chain couples TRBV6-5 to TRBJ1-3; D is perhaps TRBD1 (5 bases). The CDR3 has 15 amino acids. From germline, CDR1 is MNHEY and CDR2 SVGAGI. Deletions cut 6 bases from V and 5 bases from J, with 17 bases between. The CDR3 here is CASSPNEGLRNTIYF. DNA of the CDR3: TGTGCCAGCAGCCCGAATGAGGGGCTACGAAACACCATATATTTT.

CDR3 sequence reads: CASSLDPPSYEQYF. The DNA of the CDR3 is TGTGCCAGCAGCTTAGACCCCCCCTCCTACGAGCAGTACTTC. This chain uses TRBV7-2 with TRBJ2-7; no reliable D call. Trimming pared 1 base from V and 0 bases from J, leaving 7 bases between. Germline CDR1 is SGHTA and CDR2 is FQGNSA. There are 14 residues in the CDR3.

In this sample, this clone turned up once. The gene calls are TRBV5-1 and TRBJ2-4; unclear D gene. This CDR3 is 13 amino acids long. V was clipped by 0 bases and J by 5 bases, with 6 bases between them. Germline V CDR1 and CDR2: SGHRS, YFSETQ. For the CDR3, the DNA is TGCGCCAGCAGCTTGGACGTGCAAAACATTCAGTACTTC. It yields the protein CASSLDVQNIQYF.

This chain joins TRBV27 and TRBJ1-2, with 12 bases that match TRBD1. The CDR3 covers 22 residues. V trimming: 2 bases; J trimming: 4 bases; junction bases outside the gene matches: 23. CDR1 and CDR2 from the germline V gene are MNHEY and SMNVEV (reference sequence). The CDR3 DNA is TGTGCCAGCAGTTTAGCAGGACGAGGGTCGCCTACCGGGACAGGGGGCGCCTATGGCTACACCTTC. Amino acids: CASSLAGRGSPTGTGGAYGYTF.

The rearrangement uses TRBV6-6 and TRBJ1-2; 8 bases are a match to TRBD1. Trimming at V came to 6 bases and at J to 7 bases, leaving 7 bases not matched to a gene. In germline, CDR1 is MNHNY, CDR2 SVGAGI (reference sequence). CDR3 length equals 13 residues. The CDR3 sequence: CASSPQGVGGYTF. DNA of the CDR3: TGTGCCAGCAGCCCACAGGGGGTGGGTGGCTACACCTTC.

This clone has only one observation. CDR3 in DNA: TGTGCCAGCAGCTTAGGGGCCAGCACTGAAGCTTTCTTT. Translating gives CASSLGASTEAFF. The chain employs TRBV11-2 and TRBJ1-1; D call uncertain. Per the germline V gene, CDR1 is SGHAT and CDR2 is FQNNGV. The V end was cut by 1 base, the J end by 4 bases, with 7 bases between. This CDR3 spans 13 amino acids.

The V call is TRBV5-1, the J call TRBJ1-2; TRBD1 matches at 8 bases. CDR1 SGHRS and CDR2 YFSETQ come from the germline V gene. The CDR3 loop spans 15 amino acids. After removal of 0 bases from V and 8 bases from J, the junction contained 9 bases not matched to a gene. CDR3 sequence reads: CASSLGRGRNDGYTF. CDR3 DNA: TGCGCCAGCAGCTTGGGCAGGGGGCGCAACGACGGCTACACCTTC.

This rearrangement joins TRBV10-3 to TRBJ2-5; 8 nucleotides align to TRBD2. V gave up 2 bases and J gave up 5 bases; unmatched junction bases: 4. The germline V gene has CDR1 ENHRY and CDR2 SYGVKD. The CDR3 has 14 amino acids. CDR3 DNA sequence: TGTGCCATCAGTGAGACGGGAGGGACGGAGACCCAGTACTTC. Translated, it gives CAISETGGTETQYF.

The gene calls are TRBV11-2 and TRBJ2-7, with TRBD2 matching over 10 bases. This CDR3 region has 15 residues. Germline V CDR1 and CDR2: SGHAT, FQNNGV. The J segment lost 0 bases and the V segment lost 1 base, leaving 0 bases of the junction unmatched. In DNA, the CDR3 is TGTGCCAGCAGCTTAGTAGCGGGGGGCTCCTACGAGCAGTACTTC. Translated: CASSLVAGGSYEQYF. Variable domain in full (rest from reference TRBV11-2 and TRBJ2-7): EAGVAQSPRYKIIEKRQSVAFWCNPISGHATLYWYQQILGQGPKLLIQFQNNGVVDDSQLPKDRFSAERLKGVDSTLKIQPAKLEDSAVYLCASSLVAGGSYEQYFGPGTRLTVT.

The genes are TRBV2 and TRBJ2-7; no reliable D call. Deletions cut 4 bases from V and 2 bases from J, with 12 bases between. The germline V gene has CDR1 SNHLY and CDR2 FYNNEI. The CDR3 length is 14 residues. This CDR3 is CASSVVGFTYEQYF. The CDR3 region has the DNA TGTGCCAGCAGTGTTGTGGGGTTCACCTACGAGCAGTACTTC.

The chain links TRBV4-3 to TRBJ1-2, with a possible D match to TRBD1 (6 bases). V was clipped by 1 base and J by 2 bases, with 11 bases between them. Germline values: CDR1 LGHNA, CDR2 YSLEER. The CDR3 length is 15 residues. The DNA for the CDR3 is TGCGCCAGCAGCCAAGCTAATCAGGGGAACTATGGCTACACCTTC. It encodes CASSQANQGNYGYTF.

The chain uses TRBV5-6 and TRBJ2-3; 10 bases are a match to TRBD2. This CDR3 comprises 15 residues. Germline CDR1 is SGHDT and CDR2 is YYEEEE. Trimming removed 3 bases from V and 6 bases from J; junction bases left unmatched: 7. In DNA, the CDR3 is TGTGCCAGCAGCTCCACTAGCGGGGCATCGGATACGCAGTATTTT. It encodes CASSSTSGASDTQYF.

Turning to this clone: This CDR3 is also generated by other DNA sequences in the sample. V gene TRBV7-8 combines with J gene TRBJ2-3; 8 nucleotides line up with TRBD1. Trimming took 2 bases from V and 2 from J; bases not matched to a gene: 3. The CDR3 is 15 amino acids. In germline, CDR1 is SGHVS, CDR2 FQNEAQ. The CDR3 region is CASSLQGALTDTQYF. In nucleotides, the CDR3 is TGTGCCAGCAGCTTACAGGGGGCTCTCACAGATACGCAGTATTTT.

The rearrangement joins TRBV5-1 to TRBJ2-1, with D perhaps being TRBD1 or TRBD2 (5 bases each). CDR1 is SGHRS, CDR2 YFSETQ, per germline. Trimming removed 4 bases at V and 10 bases at J, with 15 bases between. The CDR3 contains 13 residues. CDR3 amino acids: CASSVGTPQEQFF. The DNA for the CDR3 is TGCGCCAGCAGCGTAGGGACCCCTCAAGAGCAGTTCTTC.

Comment on this clone: Other DNA variants within this sample encode the same CDR3. The chain combines TRBV11-3 with TRBJ2-2; D remains ambiguous. V was shortened by 1 base and J by 5 bases, with 5 bases between the two germline ends. Per the germline V gene, CDR1 is SGHNT and CDR2 is YENEEA. The CDR3 sequence is 13 residues long. Here the CDR3 reads CASSLVGTGELFF. The DNA for the CDR3 is TGTGCCAGCAGCTTAGTGGGGACCGGGGAGCTGTTTTTT.

The chain joins TRBV6-1 to TRBJ1-1, with 7 bases lining up with TRBD1. Germline CDR1 is MNHNS and CDR2 is SASEGT. Germline trimming cut 6 bases from V and 6 bases from J; bases unmatched to any gene: 10. The CDR3 sequence is 14 residues long. The CDR3 sequence is CASRERTGNAEAFF. The CDR3 coding sequence is TGTGCCAGCAGGGAACGGACAGGTAACGCTGAAGCTTTCTTT.